These T cell receptor beta chains were read from a single sample in a study of response to subunit inactivated influenza vaccine. TCRdb reprocessed the RT-PCR reads via MiXCR and lists one record per CDR3 protein. There are about 800,000 distinct CDR3 sequences in the sample; 21% occur only once, and roughly 10% lies in the top ten. This material consisted of PBMCs from blood, taken more than 4 days after vaccination. The source is a man aged 50 to 59 who received an inactivated influenza vaccine. Both conserved end residues are part of each CDR3. The D gene is left open where the match is weak. A clone size is listed for some rows: how often the clone was seen (once, few, many), or a class if it is expanded.

cdr3_length | d_call | j_call | clone_size | v_call | cdr3_nt | cdr3_aa
15 | - | TRBJ1-5 | - | TRBV5-5 | TGTGCCAGCAGCTTGGGGCAGGGTCGGAGTCAGCCCCAGCATTTT | CASSLGQGRSQPQHF
15 | TRBD1 | TRBJ2-7 | many | TRBV20-1 | TGCAGTGCTAGCCCTGGGACAGTACTTGACTACGAGCAGTACTTC | CSASPGTVLDYEQYF
13 | - | TRBJ1-2 | many | TRBV12-3/TRBV12-4 | TGTGCCAGCAGACCCACAGGTTTCTGGGGCTACACCTTC | CASRPTGFWGYTF
14 | TRBD2 | TRBJ2-1 | - | TRBV9 | TGTGCCAGCAGCGTAGTTAGCGGGGGAGGTGAGCAGTTCTTC | CASSVVSGGGEQFF
15 | - | TRBJ2-5 | - | TRBV7-2 | TGTGCCAGCAGCTTAGTACACGGAATCGAGGAGACCCAGTACTTC | CASSLVHGIEETQYF
18 | - | TRBJ2-1 | once | TRBV21-1 | TGTGCCAGCAGCAAGACAACCCCGACAGGGGGAAACAAAAATGAGCAGTTCTTC | CASSKTTPTGGNKNEQFF
13 | TRBD1 | TRBJ2-1 | - | TRBV2 | TGTGCCAGCAGTGAGGGACAGGGAAGTGAGCAGTTCTTC | CASSEGQGSEQFF
18 | - | TRBJ2-2 | - | TRBV9 | TGTGCCAGCAGCGGAGGGAATTTAGCCCAAAGTTACACCGGGGAGCTGTTTTTT | CASSGGNLAQSYTGELFF
12 | - | TRBJ2-2 | few | TRBV12-3/TRBV12-4 | TGTGCCAGCAGGTTATACACCGGGGAGCTGTTTTTT | CASRLYTGELFF
14 | - | TRBJ2-1 | - | TRBV2 | TGTGCCAGCAGTGGGTACGGGCCCTACAATGAGCAGTTCTTC | CASSGYGPYNEQFF
13 | - | TRBJ2-7 | few | TRBV20-1 | TGCAGTGCCACCGGGACACGTTCCTACGAGCAGTACTTC | CSATGTRSYEQYF
15 | - | TRBJ2-7 | - | TRBV20-1 | TGCAGTGCTAGAGGTGGGGCGGGGACAGCCTACGAGCAGTACTTC | CSARGGAGTAYEQYF
17 | - | TRBJ1-5 | few | TRBV20-1 | TGCAGTGCTAGTAAGATTGGGGGCAGGGCTAGCAATCAGCCCCAGCATTTT | CSASKIGGRASNQPQHF
20 | TRBD1 | TRBJ2-3 | - | TRBV6-2/TRBV6-3 | TGTGCCAGCAGTTACTCGATTTCGGACAGGGAGAGACCCTGGTGGGATACGCAGTATTTT | CASSYSISDRERPWWDTQYF
15 | - | TRBJ1-2 | - | TRBV4-3 | TGCGCCAGCAGCCAAGATTCGGGGGAACACTATGGCTACACCTTC | CASSQDSGEHYGYTF
13 | - | TRBJ1-2 | few | TRBV12-3/TRBV12-4 | TGTGCCAGCAGTCCTCGGCCAGGGTATGGCTACACCTTC | CASSPRPGYGYTF
18 | TRBD2 | TRBJ2-2 | - | TRBV10-3 | TGTGCCATCAGTGAGTCCGGGACTAGCGATCTGAACACCGGGGAGCTGTTTTTT | CAISESGTSDLNTGELFF
16 | TRBD2 | TRBJ2-1 | - | TRBV6-5 | TGTGCCAGCAGTTACCCTACTAGCGGGGGCTACAATGAGCAGTTCTTC | CASSYPTSGGYNEQFF
13 | - | TRBJ2-5 | - | TRBV20-1 | TGCAGTGCTTGGACTACTAGACAAGAGACCCAGTACTTC | CSAWTTRQETQYF
16 | TRBD1 | TRBJ2-7 | few | TRBV27 | TGTGCCAGCAGAGGAGGGGGGACAGGTAGCTCCTACGAGCAGTACTTC | CASRGGGTGSSYEQYF
14 | - | TRBJ2-4 | - | TRBV5-1 | TGCGCCAGCAGCTTGGGGCCGGGGAAGAACATTCAGTACTTC | CASSLGPGKNIQYF
14 | TRBD1 | TRBJ2-3 | - | TRBV20-1 | TGCAGTGCTCCCGGGACAGGACTAACAGATACGCAGTATTTT | CSAPGTGLTDTQYF
17 | TRBD1 | TRBJ2-1 | - | TRBV11-2 | TGTGCCAGCAGCAAATCCGGGACAGACAACTCCTACAATGAGCAGTTCTTC | CASSKSGTDNSYNEQFF
17 | TRBD1 | TRBJ2-5 | many | TRBV25-1 | TGTGCCAGCAGTGAATCGAGGGACAGGGTGTTAGGAGAGACCCAGTACTTC | CASSESRDRVLGETQYF
14 | TRBD1 | TRBJ1-2 | - | TRBV5-1 | TGCGCCAGCAGCGGACAGGGGGCCGAGTCTGGCTACACCTTC | CASSGQGAESGYTF
16 | TRBD2 | TRBJ2-2 | - | TRBV18 | TGTGCCAGCTCAGCGACGGGACTAGCGGGATCCGGGGAGCTGTTTTTT | CASSATGLAGSGELFF
15 | TRBD1 | TRBJ1-2 | - | TRBV28 | TGTGCCAGCAGCCAGGGGACAGGGGGCGTCTATGGCTACACCTTC | CASSQGTGGVYGYTF
17 | TRBD2 | TRBJ2-1 | few | TRBV20-1 | TGCAGTGCTAGCCGGGACGGTCTAGCCCGGGGGGGAAGGGAGCAGTTCTTC | CSASRDGLARGGREQFF
14 | - | TRBJ2-1 | - | TRBV7-2 | TGTGCCAGCAGCCCGGGGGTGGGGTACAATGAGCAGTTCTTC | CASSPGVGYNEQFF
12 | TRBD1 | TRBJ2-7 | - | TRBV12-3/TRBV12-4 | TGTGCCAGCAGCAGGACAGGGGCCGAGCAGTACTTC | CASSRTGAEQYF
12 | - | TRBJ2-5 | many | TRBV29-1 | TGCAGCGTCGGGGCTTTGGGAGAGACCCAGTACTTC | CSVGALGETQYF
14 | - | TRBJ2-7 | few | TRBV7-2 | TGTGCCAGCAGCTTAGGAGGGGGAAACTACGAGCAGTACTTC | CASSLGGGNYEQYF
17 | - | TRBJ1-5 | - | TRBV21-1 | TGTGCCAGCAGCAAAGACCTGGGGGTATATAGCAATCAGCCCCAGCATTTT | CASSKDLGVYSNQPQHF
14 | - | TRBJ2-1 | - | TRBV3-1 | TGTGCCAGCAGCCAGGGGAGGGGGGGGTATGAGCAGTTCTTC | CASSQGRGGYEQFF
14 | - | TRBJ1-4 | - | TRBV29-1 | TGCAGCGTTGGGGGAAGAGCAACTAATGAAAAACTGTTTTTT | CSVGGRATNEKLFF
12 | - | TRBJ1-4 | few | TRBV6-4 | TGTGCCAGCAGTGACTCGGGTGAAAAACTGTTTTTT | CASSDSGEKLFF
15 | TRBD1 | TRBJ2-7 | - | TRBV2 | TGTGCCAGCAAGACGACAGGGGGCTCAACCCACGAGCAGTACTTC | CASKTTGGSTHEQYF
14 | - | TRBJ2-2 | many | TRBV11-2 | TGTGCCAGCAGCTTGCCGGTGAACACCGGGGAGCTGTTTTTT | CASSLPVNTGELFF
13 | - | TRBJ2-7 | - | TRBV7-9 | TGTGCCAGCAGCTTAGCTGGTAGGTACGAGCAGTACTTC | CASSLAGRYEQYF
16 | TRBD1 | TRBJ1-4 | - | TRBV7-2 | TGTGCCAGCAGCGTAACAGGGGGCGGTAGTAATGAAAAACTGTTTTTT | CASSVTGGGSNEKLFF
14 | - | TRBJ2-1 | - | TRBV4-2 | TGTGCCAGCAGCCGCCGATCGCCGGGGAATGAGCAGTTCTTC | CASSRRSPGNEQFF
16 | TRBD2 | TRBJ2-1 | - | TRBV15 | TGTGCCACCAGCCGGGGGACTAGCGGTGCCTACAATGAGCAGTTCTTC | CATSRGTSGAYNEQFF
16 | - | TRBJ2-1 | few | TRBV3-1 | TGTGCCAGCAGCCAAGGGGACCTACCCTTCTACAATGAGCAGTTCTTC | CASSQGDLPFYNEQFF
15 | TRBD2 | TRBJ2-7 | - | TRBV15 | TGTGCCACCAGCAATCTAGCGGGGCACTACTACGGGCAGTACTTC | CATSNLAGHYYGQYF